This TCR beta chain emerged from a study of cytomegalovirus exposure and HLA in healthy donors. Study as a whole: Genetic ancestry analysis placed around 76% of the 350 to 500 donors that were genotyped in the Caucasian-associated cluster.

Whole-study results and caveats: In an earlier analysis, about 87% or about 30%: the productive usage of most TCR beta V segments. Among donors in an Asian-associated ancestry cluster, a later analysis reportedly found fewer N-insertions than the approximately 700-donor mean. The study listed 164 cytomegalovirus-associated TCR beta chains.

Both 60 Vbeta primers and 13 Jbeta primers went into the PCR. Clones were sequenced by immunoSEQ multiplex PCR, and TCRdb holds only the in-frame ones, with some missing. The sample holds 85,000 to 120,000 clones, around 75% seen once. Germline-derived CDR1 and CDR2 are SGHVS and FQNEAQ. This CDR3 comprises 14 residues. Trimming shortened V by 5 bases and J by 1 base, and 9 bases separated the two germline ends. As to this clone: Its antigen is undetermined.

The chain carries TRBV7-8 and TRBJ1-5; maybe TRBD1 (6 bases). The TCR sequence derives from a man aged 35 to 55 in good health and CMV-seronegative. What was sequenced was PBMCs. The CDR3 is CASSVGASNQPQHF. The CDR3 coding sequence is TGTGCCAGCAGCGTGGGGGCCAGCAATCAGCCCCAGCATTTT.